The entry below gives a single T cell receptor beta chain sequence along with its context. Its target is not known. V lost 0 bases to trimming and J lost 4 bases, with 8 bases between them. Germline CDR1 reads LNHDA; CDR2 reads SQIVND (reference sequence). The CDR3 loop spans 14 amino acids. The data were taken from a study of T cell responses to AZD1222 COVID-19 vaccine. Findings of the study overall: The sample set comprised mostly white British donors with more females, and clonal diversity was possibly underestimated. At study baseline, merely a handful of AZD1222 recipients were seropositive. There were repertoire samples only from the period after the peak T cell response.

This table comes from immunoSEQ multiplex PCR, and its TCRdb copy is limited to in-frame clones, with some not included. The sample includes about 150,000 clones, 93% seen only once; the top ten take under 6.5%. The genes are TRBV19 and TRBJ2-3, with a weak D call TRBD2 (6 bases). This sequence originates from an adult in good health. The material was peripheral blood, obtained on day 0 of AZD1222 vaccination. DNA for the CDR3: TGTGCCAGTAGTATAGACGGGAGCTCAGATACGCAGTATTTT. This translates into CASSIDGSSDTQYF.